The entry below describes one T cell receptor (beta chain). V was pared by 1 base and J by 1 base, with 0 bases of the junction left unmatched. The CDR3 has 16 residues. In germline, CDR1 is KGHSH, CDR2 LQKENI. The sample belongs to a study of blood T cell repertoires in COVID-19. Study summary: The United States, Italy and Spain provided the acute and convalescent COVID-19 samples. From T cells, B-cell-depleted T cells, or PBMCs came the material, which was cDNA or gDNA.

Source study methods: Using reference gene primer amplification, nucleated cell counts were estimated. Clones were read by immunoSEQ multiplex PCR, and TCRdb kept only the in-frame ones, dropping some. V and J calls and clone size are those listed in that table; D and trimming were worked out from the DNA. Of hundreds of thousands of clones in the sample, roughly four fifths were seen once. The J gene is TRBJ1-5, the V gene TRBV18; 11 bases are shared with TRBD1. This TCR was sampled from a woman aged 80 or over with acute or convalescent COVID-19. Sequenced material: peripheral blood. The CDR3 region is CASSPRTGGSNQPQHF. CDR3 coding DNA: TGTGCCAGCTCACCACGGACAGGGGGCAGCAATCAGCCCCAGCATTTT.